The 19 T cell receptor beta chains presented below share a single source sample, sequenced in a study of cytomegalovirus exposure and HLA in healthy donors. PCR used 60 Vbeta primers and 13 Jbeta primers. Here immunoSEQ multiplex PCR was the method, and the copy in TCRdb shows in-frame clones only, minus some. Of 90,000 to 120,000 clones in the sample, over 70% were seen once. Sequenced material: PBMCs. The receptors derive from a man aged 25 to 40 in good health and CMV-seronegative.

This chain links TRBV11-2 with TRBJ1-1; the D gene is possibly TRBD1 (6 bases). In germline, CDR1 is SGHAT, CDR2 FQNNGV. The CDR3 covers 14 residues. Trimming took off 4 bases at V and 0 bases at J, with 9 bases between the two ends. CDR3: CASSSRGMNTEAFF. The DNA of the CDR3 is TGTGCCAGCAGCTCAAGGGGGATGAACACTGAAGCTTTCTTT.

The chain recombines TRBV10-3 with TRBJ2-5; D is uncertain. V gave up 10 bases and J gave up 3 bases, with 15 bases separating them. Germline V gene sequence: CDR1 ENHRY, CDR2 SYGVKD. The CDR3 extends over 13 amino acids. Written as DNA, the CDR3 is TGTGCCACCCTGGGCCACCGAAAAGAGACCCAGTACTTC. Translating gives CATLGHRKETQYF.

The rearrangement uses TRBV6-1 and TRBJ1-5; 7 nucleotides match TRBD1. V dropped 3 bases and J dropped 3; count of bases not matched to a gene: 2. Germline CDR1 MNHNS, CDR2 SASEGT. The CDR3 spans 14 residues. For the CDR3, the DNA is TGTGCCAGCAGTGAGGGACAGTTCAATCAGCCCCAGCATTTT. Translating gives CASSEGQFNQPQHF.

This clone appeared a few times. V is TRBV4-2 and J is TRBJ2-7; D perhaps matches TRBD2 (5 bases). V gave up 4 bases and J gave up 12 bases, with 10 bases separating them. This CDR3 is built from 10 residues. Germline V gives CDR1 LGHNA, CDR2 YNFKEQ. CDR3 in amino acids: CASSPRGPYF. The CDR3 DNA follows: TGTGCCAGCAGCCCTCGCGGGCCGTACTTC.

The gene calls are TRBV28 and TRBJ2-5; D is ambiguous. Germline CDR1 MDHEN, CDR2 SYDVKM. The CDR3 covers 11 residues. The V gene lost 6 bases and the J gene lost 0 bases, with 2 bases spanning the gap. The CDR3 bases are TGTGCCAGCAGCTACCAAGAGACCCAGTACTTC. Amino acid sequence: CASSYQETQYF.

The chain carries TRBV2 and TRBJ2-5, with 9 positions matching TRBD2. This CDR3 spans 15 amino acids. Germline CDR1 and CDR2: SNHLY and FYNNEI. After removal of 3 bases from V and 9 bases from J, the junction contained 11 bases not matched to a gene. CDR3 in amino acids: CASSDRLAGRGAQYF. CDR3 in DNA: TGTGCCAGCAGTGACAGGCTAGCGGGACGCGGGGCCCAGTACTTC.

This CDR3 is CASSLGGGNTEAFF. The CDR3 DNA is TGTGCCAGCAGCTTAGGAGGGGGCAACACTGAAGCTTTCTTT. This chain joins TRBV7-9 and TRBJ1-1; 7 bases match TRBD1. This CDR3 has 14 amino acids. The germline V gene has CDR1 SEHNR and CDR2 FQNEAQ (reference sequence). The trim removed 1 base at V and 2 bases at J, leaving 1 base unmatched. Full variable domain (remainder filled in from reference TRBV7-9 and TRBJ1-1): DTGVSQNPRHKITKRGQNVTFRCDPISEHNRLYWYRQTLGQGPEFLTYFQNEAQLEKSRLLSDRFSAERPKGSFSTLEIQRTEQGDSAMYLCASSLGGGNTEAFFGQGTRLTVV.

This clone was seen a few times. This chain connects TRBV6-5 to TRBJ1-2, with D possibly being TRBD1 (5 bases). The CDR3 length is 14 residues. In germline, CDR1 is MNHEY, CDR2 SVGAGI. The ends were cut back, 0 bases at V and 5 bases at J, with 10 bases in the middle. CDR3 bases: TGTGCCAGCAGTTACTCGAGTCAGGGTTATGGCTACACCTTC. This sequence encodes CASSYSSQGYGYTF.

This clone was picked up one time. The chain recombines TRBV7-2 with TRBJ2-5, with D tentatively TRBD2 (7 bases). Germline loops: CDR1 SGHTA, CDR2 FQGNSA. V dropped 5 bases and J dropped 5 bases, with 18 bases sitting between them. The CDR3 length is 15 residues. Here the CDR3 DNA reads TGTGCCAGCAGCGGAGGGGGGGCTCGAGTGGAGACCCAGTACTTC. It encodes CASSGGGARVETQYF.

The rearrangement joins TRBV27 to TRBJ2-3; D is perhaps TRBD2 (5 bases). Trimming cost V 5 bases and J 6 bases, with 6 bases left between them. The germline CDR1 and CDR2 sequences are MNHEY and SMNVEV (reference sequence). The CDR3 consists of 11 residues. The CDR3 protein is CASSRGDTQYF. The DNA for the CDR3 is TGTGCCAGCAGTCGAGGGGATACGCAGTATTTT.

The V call is TRBV10-2, the J call TRBJ2-7; D possibly corresponds to TRBD1 (5 bases). The ends were cut back, 6 bases at V and 4 bases at J, with 19 bases in the middle. The CDR3 is 15 residues long. Per germline, CDR1 WSHSY and CDR2 SAAADI. The CDR3 region is CASRVAWGNRYEQYF. CDR3 bases: TGCGCCAGCAGGGTCGCATGGGGTAACAGGTACGAGCAGTACTTC.

This chain connects TRBV28 to TRBJ2-7; D may be TRBD1 (6 bases). Germline lookup yields CDR1 MDHEN and CDR2 SYDVKM. Trimming left V 4 bases short and J 2 bases short, with 9 bases between. This CDR3 is built from 13 residues. CDR3 nucleotides: TGTGCCAGCAGTTCGGGACAACCCTACGAGCAGTACTTC. It is translated as CASSSGQPYEQYF.

A single count supports this clone. This chain links TRBV5-1 with TRBJ2-7; the match to TRBD1 covers 8 bases. V dropped 0 bases and J dropped 2; count of bases not matched to a gene: 1. The CDR3 is made up of 14 amino acids. CDR1 and CDR2 from the germline V gene are SGHRS and YFSETQ. The CDR3 protein is CASSLEQGAYEQYF. As DNA, the CDR3 is TGCGCCAGCAGCTTGGAACAGGGGGCCTACGAGCAGTACTTC.

The V gene is TRBV9, the J gene TRBJ2-3; TRBD2 is a possible D gene (5 bases). Trimming left V 4 bases short and J 0 bases short, with 9 bases between. CDR3 length: 14 amino acids. CDR1 is SGDLS, CDR2 YYNGEE, per germline. The CDR3 region is CASSPEESTDTQYF. CDR3 sequence (DNA): TGTGCCAGCAGCCCGGAGGAGAGCACAGATACGCAGTATTTT.

The V gene is TRBV4-1, the J gene TRBJ2-3; D remains ambiguous. The CDR3 runs 18 residues. With 1 base removed from V and 0 bases from J, the gap between germline ends came to 17 bases. Looked up from germline, CDR1 is MGHRA and CDR2 is YSYEKL. CDR3 sequence reads: CASSQGSLAWPSTDTQYF. Here the CDR3 DNA reads TGCGCCAGCAGCCAAGGATCGTTAGCCTGGCCTAGCACAGATACGCAGTATTTT.

This clone showed up just once. The V and J genes are TRBV10-3 and TRBJ2-3, with a tentative D call TRBD1 (6 bases). Germline loops: CDR1 ENHRY, CDR2 SYGVKD. V gave up 10 bases and J gave up 4 bases, with 21 bases separating them. The CDR3 has 15 amino acids. The CDR3 here is CATLGFAEGADTQYF. The CDR3 DNA follows: TGTGCCACCCTCGGATTTGCTGAGGGGGCAGATACGCAGTATTTT.

The chain carries TRBV19 and TRBJ2-7, with 14 bases lining up with TRBD2. Germline V gives CDR1 LNHDA, CDR2 SQIVND (reference sequence). The CDR3 covers 15 residues. Losses at the gene ends were 5 bases for V and 3 bases for J; bases not matched to a gene: 3. CDR3 region: CASSGGLAGVYEQYF. The CDR3 region has the DNA TGTGCCAGTAGTGGGGGACTAGCGGGAGTCTACGAGCAGTACTTC.

The chain carries TRBV27 and TRBJ2-7, with a weak D call TRBD2 (6 bases). V gave up 2 bases and J gave up 3 bases, with 11 bases separating them. Germline values: CDR1 MNHEY, CDR2 SMNVEV (reference sequence). The CDR3 sequence is 14 residues long. DNA for the CDR3: TGTGCCAGCAGTTTAGGTAGCGGACTCTACGAGCAGTACTTC. It is translated as CASSLGSGLYEQYF.

The chain joins TRBV7-3 to TRBJ1-1, with D perhaps TRBD1 (5 bases). The CDR3 is made up of 13 amino acids. Germline V gene data show CDR1 as SGHTA and CDR2 as FQGTGA. V lost 5 bases, J lost 5 bases, and 12 bases lay in between. CDR3 in amino acids: CASSPRRGTEAFF. CDR3 sequence (DNA): TGTGCCAGCAGCCCGCGACGGGGGACTGAAGCTTTCTTT. Full variable domain (rest looked up from reference TRBV7-3 and TRBJ1-1): GAGVSQTPSNKVTEKGKYVELRCDPISGHTALYWYRQSLGQGPEFLIYFQGTGAADDSGLPNDRFFAVRPEGSVSTLKIQRTERGDSAVYLCASSPRRGTEAFFGQGTRLTVV.